This TCR beta chain was captured in a study of cytomegalovirus exposure and HLA in healthy donors. Overall study findings and caveats: CMV serostatus alone was available as immune exposure information.

Primers included in the PCR were 60 Vbeta and 13 Jbeta primers. Assay used: immunoSEQ multiplex PCR; TCRdb lists only in-frame clones, some missing. The table records about 200,000 clones, over 75% of them present only once. The germline CDR1 and CDR2 sequences are SGHRS and YFSETQ. The CDR3 consists of 15 residues. V shed 3 bases and J shed 6 bases, with 16 bases lying between them. For this clone: The antigen is undetermined.

The clonotype originates from a girl aged 2 to 10 in good health and CMV-seronegative. The sequencing sample was made of PBMCs. The rearrangement uses TRBV5-1 and TRBJ2-1; D might be TRBD2 (6 bases). DNA of the CDR3: TGCGCCAGCAGCTGGGACTCAGGGTTCTCCAATGAGCAGTTCTTC. Amino acids: CASSWDSGFSNEQFF.